The rows below give T cell receptor beta chains drawn from one sample of a study of vaccination and CD4 T cells after COVID-19. No antigen has been assigned to these receptors. TCRdb processed the PCR reads anew with MiXCR; each CDR3 protein has one entry. The sample contains some 8,000 distinct CDR3 sequences, over 25% of which appear only once. Sequencing used CD4+ T cells from blood, cultured in vitro. The receptors were sampled from a human donor in good health. Both conserved end residues are part of each CDR3. A D gene is named only where the DNA matches it firmly. Part of the rows lack a size; the others show once, few, many or a class for expanded clones.

clone size: .; V gene: TRBV28; D gene: TRBD1; J gene: TRBJ1-2; CDR3 DNA: TGTGCCAGCAGCCCTCCCACAGGGGGTAACTATGGCTACACCTTC; CDR3 protein: CASSPPTGGNYGYTF
clone size: once; V gene: TRBV28; D gene: TRBD1; J gene: TRBJ2-2; CDR3 DNA: TGTGCCAGCAGTTTCGCGCAGGGGGCCGTCGGGGAGCTGTTTTTT; CDR3 protein: CASSFAQGAVGELFF
clone size: .; V gene: TRBV19; D gene: .; J gene: TRBJ1-1; CDR3 DNA: TGTGCCAGTAGTATAAGCGGGGTGGACACTGAAGCTTTCTTT; CDR3 protein: CASSISGVDTEAFF
clone size: .; V gene: TRBV20-1; D gene: .; J gene: TRBJ2-3; CDR3 DNA: TGCAGTGCTAAGACAGGCGGCACAGATACGCAGTATTTT; CDR3 protein: CSAKTGGTDTQYF
clone size: few; V gene: TRBV15; D gene: .; J gene: TRBJ2-3; CDR3 DNA: TGTGCCACCAGCCTCATTGGCCAGAGCACAGATACGCAGTATTTT; CDR3 protein: CATSLIGQSTDTQYF
clone size: .; V gene: TRBV19; D gene: TRBD1; J gene: TRBJ2-7; CDR3 DNA: TGTGCCAGTAGCTTGACAGGGAGCGAGCAGTACTTC; CDR3 protein: CASSLTGSEQYF
clone size: few; V gene: TRBV20-1; D gene: TRBD2; J gene: TRBJ2-7; CDR3 DNA: TGCAGTGCTCGACCGGGACTAGCGAGCTCCTACGAGCAGTACTTC; CDR3 protein: CSARPGLASSYEQYF
clone size: .; V gene: TRBV11-2; D gene: .; J gene: TRBJ1-1; CDR3 DNA: TGTGCCAGCAGGTCCAGGGAGGGGTCGAGAGGTGAAGCTTTCTTT; CDR3 protein: CASRSREGSRGEAFF
clone size: .; V gene: TRBV14; D gene: TRBD2; J gene: TRBJ2-7; CDR3 DNA: TGTGCCAGCAGCCAACTTAGCAAGGGGAGGGCCTACGAGCAGTACTTC; CDR3 protein: CASSQLSKGRAYEQYF
clone size: .; V gene: TRBV28; D gene: .; J gene: TRBJ2-7; CDR3 DNA: TGTGCCAGCACCTTCGGCAGCTCCTACGAGCAGTACTTC; CDR3 protein: CASTFGSSYEQYF
clone size: .; V gene: TRBV28; D gene: .; J gene: TRBJ1-5; CDR3 DNA: TGTGCCAGCAGTTTATTAAATCAGCCCCAGCATTTT; CDR3 protein: CASSLLNQPQHF
clone size: few; V gene: TRBV19; D gene: .; J gene: TRBJ1-2; CDR3 DNA: TGTGCCAGCGTCTCCGCCCGCTATGGCTACACCTTC; CDR3 protein: CASVSARYGYTF
clone size: .; V gene: TRBV5-1; D gene: TRBD2; J gene: TRBJ2-2; CDR3 DNA: TGCGCCAGCAGCTTGGAACTAGCGGGAGGCGGGGAGCTGTTTTTT; CDR3 protein: CASSLELAGGGELFF
clone size: .; V gene: TRBV6-2/TRBV6-3; D gene: .; J gene: TRBJ1-2; CDR3 DNA: TGTGCCAGTGGACGATGGGGGCCTCATGGCTACACCTTC; CDR3 protein: CASGRWGPHGYTF
clone size: few; V gene: TRBV11-2; D gene: TRBD1; J gene: TRBJ1-2; CDR3 DNA: TGTGCCAGCAGCTCATACCGGGACAGGCAATCCTATGGCTACACCTTC; CDR3 protein: CASSSYRDRQSYGYTF
clone size: few; V gene: TRBV27; D gene: .; J gene: TRBJ2-5; CDR3 DNA: TGTGCCAGCAGCGCAATCCACAGGGAGGTTGGGAGCTTTCAAGAGACCCAGTACTTC; CDR3 protein: CASSAIHREVGSFQETQYF
clone size: .; V gene: TRBV27; D gene: TRBD1; J gene: TRBJ1-5; CDR3 DNA: TGTGCCAGCAGGAAGGGGGGACAGAGCAATCAGCCCCAGCATTTT; CDR3 protein: CASRKGGQSNQPQHF
clone size: medium-sized; V gene: TRBV28; D gene: .; J gene: TRBJ1-1; CDR3 DNA: TGTGCCAGCAGTTCCCGATGGGGGCAGGGGAACACTGAAGCTTTCTTT; CDR3 protein: CASSSRWGQGNTEAFF
clone size: .; V gene: TRBV28; D gene: TRBD2; J gene: TRBJ2-3; CDR3 DNA: TGTGCCAGCAGCTCCCCCCCCGCGGGAGTTATAGCAGATACGCAGTATTTT; CDR3 protein: CASSSPPAGVIADTQYF
clone size: .; V gene: TRBV7-9; D gene: .; J gene: TRBJ1-2; CDR3 DNA: TGTGCCAGCAGCGGAGACCGCGGGCCGGGGGACGGCTACACCTTC; CDR3 protein: CASSGDRGPGDGYTF
clone size: few; V gene: TRBV6-1; D gene: .; J gene: TRBJ1-6; CDR3 DNA: TGTGCCAGCAGCCGGGACCCATATAATTCACCCCTCCACTTT; CDR3 protein: CASSRDPYNSPLHF
clone size: .; V gene: TRBV11-2; D gene: .; J gene: TRBJ2-2; CDR3 DNA: TGTGCCAGCAGCACCCTAACTAGTACCGGGGAGCTGTTTTTT; CDR3 protein: CASSTLTSTGELFF
clone size: .; V gene: TRBV6-5; D gene: .; J gene: TRBJ1-1; CDR3 DNA: TGTGCCAGCAGTTACTATGGGACGGTGAACACTGAAGCTTTCTTT; CDR3 protein: CASSYYGTVNTEAFF
clone size: .; V gene: TRBV28; D gene: TRBD1; J gene: TRBJ1-5; CDR3 DNA: TGTGCCAGCAGTCCAGGGACAGGCCATCAGTCCCAGCATTTT; CDR3 protein: CASSPGTGHQSQHF
clone size: .; V gene: TRBV6-1; D gene: TRBD2; J gene: TRBJ2-7; CDR3 DNA: TGTGCCAGCAGTGAACGGGGGGGAGCGATATACGAGCAGTACTTC; CDR3 protein: CASSERGGAIYEQYF
clone size: .; V gene: TRBV4-3; D gene: .; J gene: TRBJ2-3; CDR3 DNA: TGCGCCAGCAGTCCGACGAAGACTAGATTCGATACGCAGTATTTT; CDR3 protein: CASSPTKTRFDTQYF
clone size: .; V gene: TRBV28; D gene: .; J gene: TRBJ2-3; CDR3 DNA: TGTGCCAGCAGTTTTACGCCCGAAGTGGGCACAGATACGCAGTATTTT; CDR3 protein: CASSFTPEVGTDTQYF
clone size: .; V gene: TRBV28; D gene: .; J gene: TRBJ2-7; CDR3 DNA: TGTGCCAGCAGTTGGGCGGGACAGCTCCCCTACGAGCAGTACTTC; CDR3 protein: CASSWAGQLPYEQYF
clone size: .; V gene: TRBV7-6; D gene: .; J gene: TRBJ2-1; CDR3 DNA: TGTGCTAGCAGCGAGGGAGGCGTCAATGAGCAGTTCTTC; CDR3 protein: CASSEGGVNEQFF
clone size: few; V gene: TRBV7-2; D gene: TRBD2; J gene: TRBJ2-7; CDR3 DNA: TGTGCCAGCAGCCCTAGCGGGAGGGCCTGGGAGCAGTACTTC; CDR3 protein: CASSPSGRAWEQYF
clone size: .; V gene: TRBV27; D gene: .; J gene: TRBJ2-5; CDR3 DNA: TGTGCCAGCGGGGTGATGGAGACCCTGTACTTC; CDR3 protein: CASGVMETLYF
clone size: few; V gene: TRBV6-5; D gene: .; J gene: TRBJ1-1; CDR3 DNA: TGTGCCAGCAGTTACTCTAACGGCAGGGTTCCCACTGAAGCTTTCTTT; CDR3 protein: CASSYSNGRVPTEAFF
clone size: .; V gene: TRBV7-9; D gene: .; J gene: TRBJ1-5; CDR3 DNA: TGTGCCAGCAGCGACATACCAAATCAGCCCCAGCATTTT; CDR3 protein: CASSDIPNQPQHF
clone size: medium-sized; V gene: TRBV6-1; D gene: .; J gene: TRBJ1-2; CDR3 DNA: TGTGCCAGCAGCCCACGAAAGGGCTGGGGCTACACCTTC; CDR3 protein: CASSPRKGWGYTF
clone size: medium-sized; V gene: TRBV20-1; D gene: TRBD2; J gene: TRBJ2-7; CDR3 DNA: TGCAGTGCTGAAACTAGCGGCCCCTACGAGCAGTACTTC; CDR3 protein: CSAETSGPYEQYF
clone size: .; V gene: TRBV6-1; D gene: .; J gene: TRBJ1-5; CDR3 DNA: TGTGCCAGCAGTCTAGGGGGGGGGGTAGGGCAGCCCCAGCATTTT; CDR3 protein: CASSLGGGVGQPQHF
clone size: .; V gene: TRBV20-1; D gene: .; J gene: TRBJ1-1; CDR3 DNA: TGCAGTGCTAGGGGGCTTAAGGAGAACACTGAAGCTTTCTTT; CDR3 protein: CSARGLKENTEAFF
clone size: .; V gene: TRBV11-2; D gene: TRBD2; J gene: TRBJ2-5; CDR3 DNA: TGTGCCAGCAGCCCTCGACTAGCCCAAGAGACCCAGTACTTC; CDR3 protein: CASSPRLAQETQYF
clone size: .; V gene: TRBV20-1; D gene: .; J gene: TRBJ2-1; CDR3 DNA: TGCAGTGCTAGAGATGGTCGGGCGGTTGAATTCTACAATGAGCAGTTCTTC; CDR3 protein: CSARDGRAVEFYNEQFF
clone size: few; V gene: TRBV6-2/TRBV6-3; D gene: .; J gene: TRBJ2-3; CDR3 DNA: TGTGCCAGCAGGAGCACAGATACGCAGTATTTT; CDR3 protein: CASRSTDTQYF
clone size: .; V gene: TRBV18; D gene: .; J gene: TRBJ1-1; CDR3 DNA: TGTGCCAGCTCACCCATCTACAGGACAACTGAAGCTTTCTTT; CDR3 protein: CASSPIYRTTEAFF
clone size: .; V gene: TRBV20-1; D gene: .; J gene: TRBJ2-5; CDR3 DNA: TGCAGTGCTAGGCGGGGATTGGAGACCCAGTACTTC; CDR3 protein: CSARRGLETQYF
clone size: few; V gene: TRBV29-1; D gene: .; J gene: TRBJ2-3; CDR3 DNA: TGCAGCGTACTCCCCCTGGATACGCAGTATTTT; CDR3 protein: CSVLPLDTQYF
clone size: few; V gene: TRBV28; D gene: .; J gene: TRBJ1-2; CDR3 DNA: TGTGCCAGCAGTTTAACCCGGGGGCCAGGCTACACCTTC; CDR3 protein: CASSLTRGPGYTF
clone size: .; V gene: TRBV4-1; D gene: .; J gene: TRBJ1-5; CDR3 DNA: TGCGCCAGCAGCCAACTGGGACCCCCGGTGGGCAATCAGCCCCAGCATTTT; CDR3 protein: CASSQLGPPVGNQPQHF
clone size: few; V gene: TRBV6-5; D gene: TRBD1; J gene: TRBJ2-6; CDR3 DNA: TGTGCCAGCAGTTACTCGAGCAGGGGGTACTCTGGGGCCAACGTCCTGACTTTC; CDR3 protein: CASSYSSRGYSGANVLTF
clone size: .; V gene: TRBV5-1; D gene: .; J gene: TRBJ1-1; CDR3 DNA: TGCGCCAGCAGCCGCTCCAGGACAGTGGGCACTGAAGCTTTCTTT; CDR3 protein: CASSRSRTVGTEAFF
clone size: .; V gene: TRBV9; D gene: TRBD1; J gene: TRBJ1-6; CDR3 DNA: TGTGCCAGCAGCGTATCCCCTGGACAGGTCGGCGGTTCACCCCTCCACTTT; CDR3 protein: CASSVSPGQVGGSPLHF
clone size: .; V gene: TRBV21-1; D gene: .; J gene: TRBJ1-1; CDR3 DNA: TGTGCCAGCAGTCACGGGACAGAAGGATCACACACTGAAGCTTTCTTT; CDR3 protein: CASSHGTEGSHTEAFF
clone size: .; V gene: TRBV19; D gene: TRBD2; J gene: TRBJ2-7; CDR3 DNA: TGTGCCAGTGCCTGGGGGCTAGCGGGAACCTACGAGCAGTACTTC; CDR3 protein: CASAWGLAGTYEQYF
clone size: few; V gene: TRBV11-2; D gene: .; J gene: TRBJ2-5; CDR3 DNA: TGTGCCAGCAGGGTTGCAGGAATGGAGACCCAGTACTTC; CDR3 protein: CASRVAGMETQYF
clone size: .; V gene: TRBV27; D gene: TRBD1; J gene: TRBJ1-5; CDR3 DNA: TGTGCCAGCAGTTACAGGGGTACCCAGCCCCAGCATTTT; CDR3 protein: CASSYRGTQPQHF
clone size: few; V gene: TRBV20-1; D gene: TRBD2; J gene: TRBJ2-3; CDR3 DNA: TGCAGTGCCCCGAAAGCGGGAGGGCCATGGGATACGCAGTATTTT; CDR3 protein: CSAPKAGGPWDTQYF
clone size: .; V gene: TRBV6-1; D gene: .; J gene: TRBJ2-6; CDR3 DNA: TGTGCCAGCAGGAGGGCAGGGATCTCTGGGGCCAACGTCCTGACTTTC; CDR3 protein: CASRRAGISGANVLTF
clone size: .; V gene: TRBV7-3; D gene: .; J gene: TRBJ2-1; CDR3 DNA: TGTGCCAGCAGCTTAAGGTCCCTTCCGGCGTCCTACAATGAGCAGTTCTTC; CDR3 protein: CASSLRSLPASYNEQFF
clone size: .; V gene: TRBV15; D gene: .; J gene: TRBJ2-3; CDR3 DNA: TGTGCCACCAGCAGAGGGAGGGGATACACAGATACGCAGTATTTT; CDR3 protein: CATSRGRGYTDTQYF
clone size: .; V gene: TRBV19; D gene: TRBD1; J gene: TRBJ1-1; CDR3 DNA: TGTGCCAGTAGTCACAGGGGACGTAACACTGAAGCTTTCTTT; CDR3 protein: CASSHRGRNTEAFF
clone size: few; V gene: TRBV7-2; D gene: .; J gene: TRBJ1-1; CDR3 DNA: TGTGCCAGCAGCTTGGCGTACAAGAACACTGAAGCTTTCTTT; CDR3 protein: CASSLAYKNTEAFF